This TCR beta chain was profiled in a study of PD-L1 blockade in urothelial cancer. CDR1 and CDR2 from the germline V gene are SGHTA and FQGNSA. The CDR3 covers 16 residues. V gave up 6 bases and J gave up 5 bases; unmatched junction bases: 7. Produced via immunoSEQ multiplex PCR; TCRdb's table is partial and in-frame only. The top ten hold 7.6% of the sample, which has about 49,000 clones, roughly nine tenths seen once. This clonotype originated in a man in his fifties or sixties with urothelial cancer. V gene TRBV7-2 combines with J gene TRBJ2-4; 13 bases match TRBD2. The input for sequencing was PBMCs, taken around atezolizumab (anti-PD-L1) treatment. As DNA, the CDR3 is TGTGCCAGCAGTAAAACTAGCGGGGGGGCGGAAAACATTCAGTACTTC. Translation: CASSKTSGGAENIQYF. The variable domain in full, completed from reference TRBV7-2 and TRBJ2-4, reads GAGVSQSPSNKVTEKGKDVELRCDPISGHTALYWYRQSLGQGLEFLIYFQGNSAPDKSGLPSDRFSAERTGGSVSTLTIQRTQQEDSAVYLCASSKTSGGAENIQYFGAGTRLSVL.